A single sample gave rise to the 13 T cell receptor delta chains below, sequenced in a study of Vδ1+ human thymocytes. General study findings and limits: Thymic TRG and TRD repertoires appeared highly polyclonal, with Gaussian CDR3 length distributions.

Their recognized antigens are unknown. The template was reverse-transcribed extracted RNA. Multiplex PCR used pooled V-gene forward primers and a constant-region reverse primer to amplify CDR3s. TCRdb re-analyzed the multiplex PCR reads via CATT. The sample contains 80,000 or so delta-chain clones, about 38% of which appear only once. The sequenced sample consisted of Vdelta1+ gamma-delta thymocytes from the thymus. Subset in this sample: FACS-sorted CD3+ TCRalphabeta- TCRVdelta1+ TCRVdelta2- thymocytes. The receptors come from a boy under two years old who had congenital heart surgery.

This clone showed up just a few times. The gene calls are TRDV1 and TRDJ1, with 7 bases that match TRDD3. The CDR3 is 16 amino acids. Germline CDR1 reads TSWWSYY; CDR2 reads QGS. Trimming took 4 bases from V and 4 from J; bases not matched to a gene: 12. The CDR3: CALGAAPRMGDDKLIF. DNA for the CDR3: TGTGCTCTTGGGGCCGCCCCCCGCATGGGGGACGATAAACTCATCTTT.

The genes are TRDV2 and TRDJ1; 12 nucleotides match TRDD3. With 3 bases clipped from V and 3 bases from J, the junction kept 28 bases outside the gene matches. The germline CDR1 and CDR2 sequences are GEAIGNYY and EKD. CDR3 length: 23 amino acids. CDR3 amino acids: CACDRLPTCTGGYKPPFADKLIF. CDR3 sequence (DNA): TGTGCCTGTGACCGCCTTCCTACCTGTACTGGGGGATACAAACCACCATTTGCCGATAAACTCATCTTT.

A word on this clone: The junction does not match germline at one end; this may be a read error. J is TRDJ1 and V is TRDV1; the match to TRDD3 covers 8 bases. Germline CDR1 and CDR2: TSWWSYY and QGS. The CDR3 is made up of 17 amino acids. The CDR3 reads CALGPSYRDTDTYKLIF. CDR3 nucleotides: TGTGCTCTTGGGCCGAGCTACCGGGATACGGACACCTATAAACTCATCTTT.

This clone was detected only a few times. The junction shows a germline mismatch at one end, possibly a read error. Other DNA sequences of this sample code for an identical CDR3. V and J are TRDV1 and TRDJ1; perhaps TRDD3 as D (5 bases). The CDR3 consists of 15 residues. Germline V gene sequence: CDR1 TSWWSYY, CDR2 QGS. In DNA form, the CDR3 reads TGTGCTCTCGGGGAACCTTTTTCCCCTACCGATAAACTCATCTTT. Amino acid sequence: CALGEPFSPTDKLIF.

The chain uses TRDV1 and TRDJ1; TRDD2 matches 8 bases. In germline, CDR1 is TSWWSYY, CDR2 QGS. V shed 9 bases and J 2 bases; nucleotides not matched to a gene: 26. The length of the CDR3 is 20 residues. The CDR3 nucleotides are TGTGCTCTAAACCGCCTTCCTATCCCCTTCTACCATGGGGGGACCGATAAACTCATCTTT. It encodes CALNRLPIPFYHGGTDKLIF.

In its sample, this clone was seen a few times. The V call is TRDV1, the J call TRDJ1, with D possibly called TRDD2 or TRDD3 (6 bases each). The CDR3 runs 19 residues. Trimming shortened V by 4 bases and J by 1 base, and 25 bases separated the two germline ends. Per germline, CDR1 TSWWSYY and CDR2 QGS. This CDR3 reads CALGVLSYGRLGTTDKLIF. In DNA form, the CDR3 reads TGTGCTCTTGGGGTTCTATCCTACGGGAGGCTGGGGACCACCGATAAACTCATCTTT.

This clone was observed a few times. The genes are TRDV1 and TRDJ1; 7 bases are a match to TRDD3. CDR3 length: 17 residues. Per germline, CDR1 TSWWSYY and CDR2 QGS. The J segment lost 2 bases and the V segment lost 5 bases, leaving 14 bases of the junction unmatched. CDR3: CALGTPTVLGTTDKLIF. The CDR3 DNA reads as TGTGCTCTTGGGACCCCTACCGTACTGGGGACAACCGATAAACTCATCTTT.

This clone was counted only a few times. The same CDR3 arises from other DNA sequences in this sample as well. J is TRDJ1 and V is TRDV1; D is possibly TRDD2 (6 bases). The CDR3 length is 20 residues. V was trimmed by 2 bases and J by 0 bases, leaving 25 bases between them. Germline values: CDR1 TSWWSYY, CDR2 QGS. The CDR3 here is CALGEITPSPVGWNTDKLIF. Here the CDR3 DNA reads TGTGCTCTTGGGGAAATAACGCCTTCCCCCGTAGGATGGAACACCGATAAACTCATCTTT.

This chain links TRDV1 with TRDJ1, with D perhaps matching TRDD3 (5 bases). Trimming shortened V by 3 bases and J by 8 bases, and 25 bases separated the two germline ends. CDR1 and CDR2 (germline): TSWWSYY, QGS. The CDR3 is 17 residues long. The CDR3: CALGDPISSTAGHKLIF. CDR3 nucleotides: TGTGCTCTTGGGGACCCGATCTCTTCTACGGCTGGGCACAAACTCATCTTT.

Only a few counts were recorded for this clone. The chain combines TRDV1 with TRDJ1, with 10 bases aligning to TRDD3. J gave up 3 bases and V 0 bases, and 28 bases lay outside the gene matches. The CDR3 sequence is 24 residues long. CDR1 and CDR2 from the germline V gene are TSWWSYY and QGS. CDR3: CALGELPPSQTSSIMGDTPDKLIF. CDR3 nucleotides: TGTGCTCTTGGGGAACTTCCCCCCTCCCAGACGAGCTCCATTATGGGGGATACTCCCGATAAACTCATCTTT.

The chain links TRDV1 to TRDJ1, with D hard to call. Between the trimmed V and J ends, which lost 4 bases and 2 bases, there was a span of 26 bases. This CDR3 contains 19 residues. Germline CDR1 is TSWWSYY and CDR2 is QGS. CDR3 nucleotide sequence: TGTGCTCTTGGGGTGTCCCCGGAGCTCGAGGCACTTGGAACCGATAAACTCATCTTT. It translates to CALGVSPELEALGTDKLIF.

The rearrangement joins TRDV1 to TRDJ1; D may be TRDD2 (6 bases). CDR3 size: 21 residues. With 3 bases removed from V and 3 bases from J, the gap between germline ends came to 32 bases. Germline lookup yields CDR1 TSWWSYY and CDR2 QGS. The chain's CDR3 is CALGERDSYPPIERLADKLIF. CDR3 DNA: TGTGCTCTTGGGGAGAGAGATTCCTATCCTCCGATTGAGCGTTTAGCCGATAAACTCATCTTT.

This clone was counted between two and nine times. The chain joins TRDV1 to TRDJ1; D gene ambiguous. Trimming pared 0 bases from V and 0 bases from J, leaving 14 bases between. The CDR3 spans 17 residues. Germline V gene lookup returns CDR1 TSWWSYY and CDR2 QGS. CDR3 nucleotide sequence: TGTGCTCTTGGGGAACTCTCGAGGATTCGATACACCGATAAACTCATCTTT. It codes for CALGELSRIRYTDKLIF.